The sequence of this TCR beta chain was determined in a study of shared clonotypes between healthy human individuals (dated by TCRdb to about 2020). At the level of the whole study: Two women and a few men aged 18 to 49 years were included in the cohort. Each donor's leukapheresis produced roughly between roughly 0.94 and 9.5 billion PBMCs. Blood TCR repertoires of about five healthy adults were deeply sequenced to estimate repertoire size and the extent of clonotype sharing between individuals. For each donor, CD4 naive and CD4 memory were each run on three plates, CD8 naive on two plates, and CD8 memory on one plate. To increase sequencing depth and limit assay-specific biases, different laboratories used diverse techniques to prepare libraries and sequence TCR repertoires.

The CDR3 measures 18 amino acids from cysteine to phenylalanine. Here the CDR3 DNA is all that survives: 54 bases in frame from base 1. Germline trimming: 5 bases from V, 0 bases from J; junction bases outside gene matches: 8. CDR1 LNHNV and CDR2 YYDKDF were looked up in the germline V gene (reference sequence). On this clone: Its antigen remains unidentified. No much larger clone is present one base from it, and per-base qualities are unavailable.

The donors were healthy, HIV-negative adults who had no recently reported acute infections or vaccinations. All donors were Caucasian adults living in Nashville, Tennessee, USA. CD4+ T cells were enriched through magnetic negative selection, after which naive cells were positively selected on CD45RA and the remaining negative fraction served as the memory subset. Blood was collected by leukapheresis, and PBMCs were isolated by Ficoll-Histopaque density gradient centrifugation and then cryopreserved in liquid nitrogen vapor phase. Analytical flow cytometry was used to check the purity and quantity of every magnetically sorted T cell population. Genomic DNA was isolated from every sorted fraction and measured by UV absorbance on a Nanodrop 2000c. TCR CDR3 regions were amplified from genomic DNA by multiplex PCR using the deep immunoSEQ assay. Extracted genomic DNA from each cell subset was spread evenly across all wells of several immunoSEQ 96-well plates, with each plate serving as a replicate. For sorted subsets, each replicate PCR was loaded with 150 to 250 ng genomic DNA, equivalent to 25,000 to 30,000 T cell genomes. Purified libraries were quantified with a Qubit 3.0 fluorometer, sized on a Bioanalyzer 2100, and re-quantified with the KAPA Library Quantification kit. Every immunoSEQ 96-well plate was sequenced on a separate single-read 150-cycle Illumina NextSeq 550 flow cell. Under the source paper's analysis protocol: Because the immunoSEQ output included only junctional sequences and no quality scores, the filtering could not be the same as the filtering used for full-length reads. Sequences were annotated with PyIR, a Python wrapper for IgBLAST v1.9, using IMGT germline references to assign V/J genes and CDR3. Reads with weak V/J assignments (E-value above 1e-6), missing CDR3, stop codons, out-of-frame junctions, or ambiguous translated residues were removed. A V3J clonotype was defined by an identical inferred V gene, J gene, and CDR3 amino acid sequence. To compute the percentage overlap between repertoires, the number of shared unique clonotypes was divided by the size of the smaller repertoire. Three approaches were used to assess repertoire richness: RTK rarefaction, the Chao1 estimator, and Recon v2.1 estimates of unobserved clonotypes. Generation probabilities for all TCRbeta clonotypes obtained by the gDNA method from a few donors were computed using OLGA. The source is immuneACCESS, and TCRdb retained only in-frame sequences with V and J called. Part of the clones is not carried over; for the studies checked, unresolved V genes explain less than half of this, and the remainder is unexplained. V and J calls and clone size are copied from that table; D and trimming were computed from the DNA. The table for this sample lists approximately 500,000 clones; about 96% of them were counted only once. The ten largest clones take up roughly 0.06% of the sample.

Overall results and qualifications from the work: Naive subsets generally had larger estimated clonotype richness than memory subsets did. Rarefaction of sorted-subset datasets indicated incomplete sequencing despite the large sequencing depth. Sharing across a handful of donors was observed for around 5% of naive CD4, 3% to 3.5% of naive CD8, over 2% of memory CD4, and about 0.38% of memory CD8 clonotypes. Because the study included only a small number of donors, the genetic and exposure-history diversity represented was limited. Only blood was sampled, and tissue TCR repertoires likely differ from those in blood. Compared with non-shared clonotypes, the clonotypes found in all four sorted-subset donors had higher generation probabilities. Pairwise subsampling indicated that sequencing depth was expected to affect the degree of clonotype sharing among donors.

Input material: naive CD4+ T cells sorted from blood. The cell subset or site tag for this specimen amounts to: CD45RA+ positively selected. This TCR was recovered from a woman in her 30s in good health. Recombination joined TRBV15 with TRBJ2-6, with 9 middle bases fitting TRBD1. The CDR3 in this case is CATSARDRANSGANVLTF. In nucleotide form, the sequence is TGTGCCACCAGCGCCCGGGACAGGGCAAACTCTGGGGCCAACGTCCTGACTTTC.